These T cell receptor beta chains were read from a single sample in a study of blood T cell repertoires in COVID-19. The repertoire was sequenced with immunoSEQ multiplex PCR; TCRdb's copy has only in-frame clones and lacks some. The sample consists of around 100,000 clones, more than 65% of them appearing once. Sequencing was done on a sample of peripheral blood. These receptors all stem from a woman in her seventies with acute or convalescent COVID-19. CDR3s include the opening cysteine and the closing phenylalanine or tryptophan. A D gene is named only where the DNA matches it firmly. A row's size may be missing; if present it is once, few, many or a size class.

J gene	V gene	clone size	CDR3 length	D gene	CDR3 protein	CDR3 DNA
TRBJ1-1	TRBV29-1	.	12	.	CSVDSGHTEAFF	TGCAGCGTTGATAGCGGTCACACTGAAGCTTTCTTT
TRBJ1-3	TRBV7-2	.	16	TRBD1	CASSPRRDSPGNTIYF	TGTGCCAGCAGCCCACGGCGGGACAGTCCTGGAAACACCATATATTTT
TRBJ1-1	TRBV10-3	.	15	.	CASKQGRGSGTEAFF	TGTGCCAGTAAACAGGGTCGTGGGTCGGGCACTGAAGCTTTCTTT
TRBJ2-3	TRBV11-2	.	14	TRBD1	CASSMDRGADTQYF	TGTGCCAGCAGCATGGACAGGGGGGCAGATACGCAGTATTTT
TRBJ2-5	TRBV18	.	13	.	CASSPRQQETQYF	TGTGCCAGCTCACCAAGACAGCAAGAGACCCAGTACTTC
TRBJ2-7	TRBV5-4	.	13	TRBD1	CASSLEAGGEQYF	TGTGCCAGCAGCTTGGAGGCAGGGGGCGAGCAGTACTTC
TRBJ2-5	TRBV4-3	.	13	.	CASSQAPQETQYF	TGCGCCAGCAGCCAAGCCCCTCAAGAGACCCAGTACTTC
TRBJ2-1	TRBV2	few	14	TRBD1	CASVRQGRYNEQFF	TGTGCCAGCGTTAGACAGGGTAGATACAATGAGCAGTTCTTC
TRBJ1-2	TRBV10-2	.	13	.	CASRSGLSGGYTF	TGCGCCAGCCGGTCAGGCCTCTCGGGGGGCTACACCTTC
TRBJ1-4	TRBV6-5	.	13	.	CASRREQKEKLFF	TGTGCCAGCAGGAGGGAACAAAAAGAAAAACTGTTTTTT
TRBJ1-2	TRBV3-1/TRBV3-2	.	16	.	CASSPLSLLQDYGYTF	TGTGCCAGCAGCCCCTTGTCCCTGCTTCAGGACTATGGCTACACCTTC
TRBJ1-3	TRBV14	.	16	.	CASSHQSLIFGNTIYF	TGTGCCAGCAGCCACCAGTCCCTGATCTTTGGAAACACCATATATTTT
TRBJ1-2	TRBV6-5	.	14	TRBD1	CASSIDRANYGYTF	TGTGCCAGCAGCATTGACAGGGCCAACTATGGCTACACCTTC
TRBJ1-5	TRBV18	.	15	TRBD1	CASSPTGGRNQPQHF	TGTGCCAGCTCTCCAACAGGGGGGCGCAATCAGCCCCAGCATTTT
TRBJ1-2	TRBV29-1	.	15	TRBD1	CSATAGTGANYGYTF	TGCAGCGCCACGGCGGGAACAGGGGCCAACTATGGCTACACCTTC
TRBJ1-2	TRBV10-3	.	12	.	CANRDSNYGYTF	TGTGCCAATCGAGACAGTAACTATGGCTACACCTTC
TRBJ1-3	TRBV7-2	.	17	TRBD1	CASSLAGTGNSGNTIYF	TGTGCCAGCAGCTTAGCCGGGACAGGGAATAGCGGAAACACCATATATTTT
TRBJ1-5	TRBV19	.	13	.	CASSPNSNQPQHF	TGTGCCAGTAGTCCCAATAGCAATCAGCCCCAGCATTTT
TRBJ2-2	TRBV5-6	.	16	TRBD1	CASSLVGQGAFGELFF	TGTGCCAGCAGCTTGGTCGGACAGGGGGCTTTCGGGGAGCTGTTTTTT
TRBJ1-1	TRBV19	few	16	.	CASRYSGTPSNTEAFF	TGTGCCAGTAGGTATTCCGGGACACCATCGAACACTGAAGCTTTCTTT
TRBJ1-6	TRBV15	.	15	.	CATSRDTQGNSPLHF	TGTGCCACCAGCAGAGATACGCAGGGAAATTCACCCCTCCACTTT
TRBJ2-3	TRBV5-1	once	16	TRBD2	CASSADLAGVTDTQYF	TGCGCCAGCAGCGCTGATCTAGCGGGGGTCACAGATACGCAGTATTTT
TRBJ1-2	TRBV7-2	.	14	TRBD1	CASSTRDRDHGYTF	TGTGCCAGCAGCACTCGGGACAGGGACCATGGCTACACCTTC
TRBJ1-5	TRBV19	.	14	.	CASSHRELNQPQHF	TGTGCCAGTAGCCACAGGGAACTCAATCAGCCCCAGCATTTT
TRBJ2-1	TRBV5-1	.	14	.	CASSLGQAFNEQFF	TGCGCCAGCAGCTTGGGGCAGGCGTTCAATGAGCAGTTCTTC
TRBJ1-2	TRBV5-6	.	12	.	CASAGVGYGYTF	TGTGCCTCAGCGGGGGTAGGGTATGGCTACACCTTC
TRBJ2-1	TRBV29-1	.	16	TRBD2	CSVEASGGVSYNEQFF	TGCAGCGTTGAAGCTAGCGGGGGGGTCTCCTACAATGAGCAGTTCTTC
TRBJ1-4	TRBV11-2	.	15	.	CASSSQGGLGEKLFF	TGTGCCAGCAGCTCGCAGGGTGGTTTGGGTGAAAAACTGTTTTTT
TRBJ2-1	TRBV9	.	16	TRBD1	CASSLRQGWGTNEQFF	TGTGCCAGCAGCCTCCGACAGGGATGGGGTACAAATGAGCAGTTCTTC
TRBJ2-5	TRBV12-5	.	13	TRBD1	CASGLTGGETQYF	TGTGCTAGTGGTTTGACAGGGGGAGAGACCCAGTACTTC
TRBJ2-2	TRBV30	.	12	TRBD2	CAWAREVGELFF	TGTGCCTGGGCTCGGGAGGTCGGGGAGCTGTTTTTT
TRBJ1-1	TRBV18	.	14	.	CASSPGTLNTEAFF	TGTGCCAGCTCACCCGGGACACTGAACACTGAAGCTTTCTTT
TRBJ1-1	TRBV6-6	.	15	.	CASSYPDRLNTEAFF	TGTGCCAGCAGTTATCCAGACAGGTTGAACACTGAAGCTTTCTTT
TRBJ2-1	TRBV29-1	few	14	.	CSVGGTASYNEQFF	TGCAGCGTCGGCGGGACAGCCTCCTACAATGAGCAGTTCTTC
TRBJ2-5	TRBV28	many	14	.	CASSMGGAQETQYF	TGTGCCAGCAGCATGGGGGGGGCTCAAGAGACCCAGTACTTC
TRBJ2-1	TRBV6-1	.	14	.	CASSEALRDFEQFF	TGTGCCAGCAGTGAAGCGCTTCGAGATTTTGAGCAGTTCTTC
TRBJ2-1	TRBV24-1	.	15	TRBD1	CATSDSNDRGYEQFF	TGTGCCACCAGTGATAGCAACGACAGGGGGTATGAGCAGTTCTTC
TRBJ1-6	TRBV7-2	.	15	.	CASSLQGRDNSPLHF	TGTGCCAGCAGCTTACAAGGGAGAGATAATTCACCCCTCCACTTT
TRBJ1-5	TRBV5-6	.	15	.	CASISSWGGNQPQHF	TGTGCCAGCATCTCCTCGTGGGGAGGTAATCAGCCCCAGCATTTT
TRBJ1-6	TRBV6-5	.	14	.	CASRTQGGNSPLHF	TGTGCCAGCAGAACCCAGGGCGGTAATTCACCCCTCCACTTT
TRBJ1-5	TRBV15	few	15	.	CATSGGEYGNQPQHF	TGTGCCACCAGCGGTGGAGAATACGGCAATCAGCCCCAGCATTTT
TRBJ1-1	TRBV14	.	14	TRBD1	CASSSAGGVTEAFF	TGTGCCAGCAGCTCGGCAGGGGGAGTTACTGAAGCTTTCTTT
TRBJ1-1	TRBV25-1	.	14	TRBD1	CASRQTGRNTEAFF	TGTGCCAGCAGGCAGACAGGGAGGAACACTGAAGCTTTCTTT
TRBJ2-3	TRBV11-2	.	17	.	CASSSLRGGSSTDTQYF	TGTGCCAGCAGCTCCTTGAGGGGGGGCTCTAGCACAGATACGCAGTATTTT
TRBJ1-1	TRBV25-1	.	13	.	CASRIRTTSEAFF	TGTGCCAGCAGGATCCGGACAACCTCTGAAGCTTTCTTT
TRBJ1-1	TRBV30	.	16	TRBD1	CAWIYPGTVVSTEAFF	TGTGCCTGGATTTATCCCGGGACAGTTGTTTCCACTGAAGCTTTCTTT
TRBJ1-6	TRBV6-5	.	14	TRBD1	CASSSETGGSPLHF	TGTGCCAGCAGTTCCGAGACAGGGGGTTCACCCCTCCACTTT
TRBJ1-1	TRBV6-5	.	14	.	CASSYVGGEAEAFF	TGTGCCAGCAGTTACGTCGGGGGGGAGGCTGAAGCTTTCTTT
TRBJ1-2	TRBV10-3	.	13	.	CAISEVRGYGYTF	TGTGCCATCAGTGAGGTCAGGGGCTATGGCTACACCTTC
TRBJ1-5	TRBV5-1	.	15	.	CASSLDINSNQPQHF	TGCGCCAGCAGCTTGGACATAAATAGCAATCAGCCCCAGCATTTT